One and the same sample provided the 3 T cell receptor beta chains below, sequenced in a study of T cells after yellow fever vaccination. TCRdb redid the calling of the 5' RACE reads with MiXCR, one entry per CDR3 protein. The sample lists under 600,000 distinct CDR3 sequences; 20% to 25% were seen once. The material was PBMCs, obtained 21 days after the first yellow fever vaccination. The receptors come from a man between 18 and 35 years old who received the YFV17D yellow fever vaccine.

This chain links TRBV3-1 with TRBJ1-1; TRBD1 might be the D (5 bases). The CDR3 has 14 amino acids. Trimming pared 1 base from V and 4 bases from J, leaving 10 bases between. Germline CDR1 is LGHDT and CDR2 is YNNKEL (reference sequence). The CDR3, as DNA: TGTGCCAGCAGCCAAGGGGGCAAGGGCACTGAAGCTTTCTTT. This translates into CASSQGGKGTEAFF.

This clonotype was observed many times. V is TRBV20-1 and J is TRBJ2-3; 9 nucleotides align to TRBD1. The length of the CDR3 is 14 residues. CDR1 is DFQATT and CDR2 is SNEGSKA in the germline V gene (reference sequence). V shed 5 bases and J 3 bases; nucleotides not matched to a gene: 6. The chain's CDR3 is CSASSGTGTDTQYF. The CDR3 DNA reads TGCAGTGCTTCCTCCGGGACAGGGACAGATACGCAGTATTTT.

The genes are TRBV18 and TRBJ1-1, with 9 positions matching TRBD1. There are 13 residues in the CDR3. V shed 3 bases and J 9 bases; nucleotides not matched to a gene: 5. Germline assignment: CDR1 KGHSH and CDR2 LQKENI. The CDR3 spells CASSPGDRVKAFF. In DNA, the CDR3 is TGTGCCAGCTCACCTGGGGACAGGGTTAAAGCTTTCTTT.